The next 23 T cell receptor beta chains were all read from a single sample in a study of T cells in Graves' hyperthyroidism and ophthalmopathy. Regions amplified from RNA transcripts were the TCR beta CDR3 regions. RT-PCR in the first round (using the HTBI primer set) targeted the TCR CDR3. TCRdb re-analysed the multiplex PCR reads in MiXCR, keeping a single row per CDR3 protein. The table shows a few hundred thousand distinct CDR3 sequences, with approximately 16% occurring only once. Input material: blood. The source of these receptors is a woman aged 40 to 49 with Graves' ophthalmopathy.

This clonotype appeared many times. The chain combines TRBV29-1 with TRBJ2-1; D is perhaps TRBD1 (5 bases). CDR1 and CDR2 from the germline V gene are SQVTM and ANQGSEA. Deletions cut 7 bases from V and 15 bases from J, with 22 bases between. The CDR3 extends over 12 amino acids. The CDR3 nucleotides read TGCAGCGCCCAAGACAGCTCCCGATCCCCGTTCTTC. Its translation: CSAQDSSRSPFF.

In this sample, this clonotype turned up a few times. The chain combines TRBV6-9 with TRBJ2-5; the D is unclear. Germline CDR1 and CDR2: MNHGY and SVAAGI. CDR3 length: 12 amino acids. Between the trimmed V and J ends, which lost 4 bases and 7 bases, there was a span of 10 bases. As DNA, the CDR3 is TGTGCCAGCAGTTCATTGACTGGGACCCAGTACTTC. Amino acids: CASSSLTGTQYF.

This sequence joins TRBV7-9 and TRBJ1-4, with a tentative D call TRBD1 (5 bases). Trimming removed 5 bases from V and 4 bases from J, with 8 bases in between. This CDR3 is built from 13 residues. In germline, CDR1 is SEHNR, CDR2 FQNEAQ (reference sequence). This CDR3 reads CASSGQLNEKLFF. In DNA form, the CDR3 reads TGTGCCAGCAGCGGACAACTTAATGAAAAACTGTTTTTT. The full variable domain, in which reference TRBV7-9 and TRBJ1-4 provide the parts outside the CDR3, is DTGVSQNPRHKITKRGQNVTFRCDPISEHNRLYWYRQTLGQGPEFLTYFQNEAQLEKSRLLSDRFSAERPKGSFSTLEIQRTEQGDSAMYLCASSGQLNEKLFFGSGTQLSVL.

In its sample, this clonotype was seen many times. The chain couples TRBV20-1 to TRBJ2-5; D is perhaps TRBD1 (5 bases). Between the trimmed V and J ends, which lost 8 bases and 2 bases, there was a span of 21 bases. CDR3 length: 15 residues. CDR1 and CDR2 from the germline V gene are DFQATT and SNEGSKA (reference sequence). The CDR3 DNA reads TGCAGTCCCGTCCCCCATGGGGCCCAGCAAGAGACCCAGTACTTC. Its protein product is CSPVPHGAQQETQYF.

This clonotype came up a few times. V is TRBV6-5 and J is TRBJ1-6, with D possibly being TRBD1 (5 bases). Trimming cost V 0 bases and J 10 bases, with 16 bases left between them. Germline V gives CDR1 MNHEY, CDR2 SVGAGI. This CDR3 region has 16 residues. CDR3 sequence reads: CASSYSFGTRESPLHF. The CDR3 DNA is TGTGCCAGCAGTTACTCGTTCGGGACTCGGGAGTCACCCCTCCACTTT.

This clonotype was observed a handful of times. The J gene is TRBJ2-7, the V gene TRBV5-1; 10 bases map to TRBD2. With V trimmed by 4 bases and J by 3 bases, 10 bases remained unmatched. CDR1 SGHRS and CDR2 YFSETQ come from the germline V gene. The CDR3 contains 16 residues. The CDR3 sequence is CASSPGLAVDSYEQYF. CDR3 DNA sequence: TGCGCCAGCAGCCCCGGACTAGCGGTCGATAGCTACGAGCAGTACTTC.

This clonotype was detected ten times or more. The chain couples TRBV27 to TRBJ2-1, with 10 nucleotides matching TRBD2. The CDR3 has 15 amino acids. CDR1 is MNHEY, CDR2 SMNVEV, per germline (reference sequence). V gave up 1 base and J gave up 10 bases; unmatched junction bases: 7. CDR3 protein: CASSLLAGGLREQFF. CDR3 bases: TGTGCCAGCAGTTTATTAGCGGGAGGTCTCAGAGAGCAGTTCTTC.

The sample holds many counts of this clonotype. The chain carries TRBV11-3 and TRBJ2-7, with D perhaps given as TRBD1 or TRBD2 (5 bases each). Trimming removed 5 bases from V and 13 bases from J, with 21 bases in between. The CDR3 runs to 13 residues. CDR1 is SGHNT, CDR2 YENEEA, per germline. CDR3 sequence: CASSHRDAQKGYF. CDR3 bases: TGTGCCAGCAGCCACCGGGACGCCCAGAAGGGATACTTC.

This clonotype was seen more than once but under ten times. This chain connects TRBV24-1 to TRBJ2-3; 9 positions match TRBD1. Trimming cost V 4 bases and J 1 base; bases outside gene matches: 5. CDR1 and CDR2 from the germline V gene are KGHDR and SFDVKD. This CDR3 spans 16 amino acids. The CDR3 sequence: CATSDPRDRGTDTQYF. The CDR3 bases are TGTGCCACCAGTGACCCCCGGGACAGGGGCACAGATACGCAGTATTTT.

This clonotype was recorded many times. The chain has TRBV7-3 and TRBJ2-3, with 11 bases identical to TRBD2. CDR3 length: 17 amino acids. CDR1 and CDR2 from the germline V gene are SGHTA and FQGTGA. V shed 2 bases, J shed 0 bases, and the junction held 4 bases outside the gene matches. DNA for the CDR3: TGTGCCAGCAGCTTATACTTAGCGGGAGGGAGCACAGATACGCAGTATTTT. This gives the protein CASSLYLAGGSTDTQYF. The variable domain in full, completed from reference TRBV7-3 and TRBJ2-3, reads GAGVSQTPSNKVTEKGKYVELRCDPISGHTALYWYRQSLGQGPEFLIYFQGTGAADDSGLPNDRFFAVRPEGSVSTLKIQRTERGDSAVYLCASSLYLAGGSTDTQYFGPGTRLTVL.

This clonotype was picked up many times. The genes are TRBV2 and TRBJ1-6; 11 bases fit TRBD1. The CDR3 totals 14 residues. Looked up from germline, CDR1 is SNHLY and CDR2 is FYNNEI. Germline trimming cut 6 bases from V and 10 bases from J; bases unmatched to any gene: 5. The CDR3 sequence is CASSSRTGGSPLHF. In DNA form, the CDR3 reads TGTGCCAGCAGCTCCAGGACAGGGGGCTCACCCCTCCACTTT.

This clonotype was counted a few times. The V and J genes are TRBV12-3 or TRBV12-4 and TRBJ1-5; no definite D call. This CDR3 region has 14 residues. Trimming removed 1 base from V and 4 bases from J, with 8 bases in between. Here the CDR3 reads CASSLGLLNQPQHF. The CDR3 DNA sequence: TGTGCCAGCAGTTTAGGTCTTCTTAATCAGCCCCAGCATTTT.

Comment on this clonotype: A junction end diverges from the germline sequence, so it may reflect a read error. The V and J genes are TRBV11-2 and TRBJ2-5; D gene unclear. CDR1 is SGHAT, CDR2 FQNNGV, per germline. This CDR3 contains 14 residues. The CDR3 nucleotides are TGCGCCAGCAGCCAAGTACGGATCCAAGAGACCCAGTACTTC. It translates to CASSQVRIQETQYF.

The chain uses TRBV5-1 and TRBJ2-3; D not resolved. V shed 5 bases and J shed 8 bases, with 24 bases lying between them. Germline lookup yields CDR1 SGHRS and CDR2 YFSETQ. This CDR3 is built from 16 residues. CDR3 in amino acids: CASSPDWSPGGGTQYF. DNA for the CDR3: TGCGCCAGCAGTCCAGACTGGTCGCCGGGTGGCGGTACGCAGTATTTT.

This clonotype was counted at least ten times. The chain uses TRBV2 and TRBJ2-3; D unclear. V was trimmed by 6 bases and J by 0 bases, leaving 7 bases between them. This CDR3 has 13 residues. Germline assignment: CDR1 SNHLY and CDR2 FYNNEI. The CDR3 DNA reads TGTGCCAGCAGGCTCATGAGCACAGATACGCAGTATTTT. The encoded protein is CASRLMSTDTQYF.

The chain employs TRBV6-1 and TRBJ1-5, with D maybe TRBD1 (6 bases). In germline, CDR1 is MNHNS, CDR2 SASEGT. V was shortened by 3 bases and J by 3 bases, with 15 bases between the two germline ends. CDR3 length equals 16 residues. The CDR3 sequence is CASSDWDMPPNQPQHF. Written as DNA, the CDR3 is TGTGCCAGCAGTGACTGGGACATGCCGCCCAATCAGCCCCAGCATTTT.

This clonotype was seen ten or more times. The rearrangement uses TRBV5-6 and TRBJ1-1; D is unresolved. The CDR3 runs to 14 residues. The V and J ends lost 3 bases and 1 base respectively, with 10 bases between them. Germline CDR1 SGHDT, CDR2 YYEEEE. CDR3: CASSYGGRNTEAFF. The CDR3 DNA reads TGTGCCAGCAGCTACGGAGGTCGGAACACTGAAGCTTTCTTT.

CDR3 sequence: CASSRTGAFSGNTIYF. CDR3 nucleotides: TGTGCCAGCAGCCGGACAGGGGCCTTCTCTGGAAACACCATATATTTT. The genes are TRBV14 and TRBJ1-3, with 9 bases matching TRBD1. CDR1 and CDR2 from the germline V gene are SGHDN and FVKESK. This CDR3 has 16 amino acids. Trimming removed 4 bases from V and 0 bases from J; junction bases left unmatched: 4.

This clonotype was seen at least ten times. The chain employs TRBV6-4 and TRBJ2-1; D unresolved. Looked up from germline, CDR1 is MRHNA and CDR2 is SNTAGT. The V end was cut by 3 bases, the J end by 4 bases, with 7 bases between. The CDR3 has 13 amino acids. The CDR3 DNA follows: TGTGCCAGCAGTGAGGGTGAATACAATGAGCAGTTCTTC. Amino acid sequence: CASSEGEYNEQFF.

This clonotype was counted only a few times. The V and J genes are TRBV12-5 and TRBJ1-4; D gene unclear. CDR1 and CDR2 from the germline V gene are LGHNT and FRNRAP. The CDR3 extends over 14 amino acids. The V end lost 8 bases, the J end lost 6 bases, and 16 bases lay between the germline ends. CDR3: CASSTGSGDEKLFF. The CDR3 DNA reads as TGTGCTAGTTCCACGGGGTCCGGGGATGAAAAACTGTTTTTT.

Here the CDR3 reads CASSEGGGLVYEQYF. Here the CDR3 DNA reads TGTGCCAGCAGTGAGGGCGGCGGGCTGGTCTACGAGCAGTACTTC. This chain connects TRBV6-1 to TRBJ2-7, with a possible D match to TRBD2 (5 bases). The CDR3 contains 15 residues. V was pared by 3 bases and J by 3 bases, with 15 bases between. Per the germline V gene, CDR1 is MNHNS and CDR2 is SASEGT.

This clonotype was recorded at least ten times. The chain uses TRBV30 and TRBJ2-7; weak D call: TRBD2 (6 bases). CDR1 is GTSNPN and CDR2 is SVGIG in the germline V gene (reference sequence). V was shortened by 1 base and J by 2 bases, with 12 bases between the two germline ends. The CDR3 covers 14 residues. CDR3 region: CAWSGGVTAYEQYF. DNA for the CDR3: TGTGCCTGGAGTGGGGGGGTAACTGCCTACGAGCAGTACTTC.

The chain is built from TRBV7-6 and TRBJ2-2; the D gene is possibly TRBD2 (6 bases). The CDR3 sequence is 16 residues long. Trimming took 3 bases from V and 1 from J, leaving 12 bases between them. From germline, CDR1 is SGHVS and CDR2 FNYEAQ. The CDR3 loop reads CASSLSGDRNTGELFF. In DNA form, the CDR3 reads TGTGCCAGCAGCTTGTCGGGGGACCGGAACACCGGGGAGCTGTTTTTT.